This T cell receptor (beta chain) was sequenced for a study of OX40 agonist ivuxolimab in advanced cancers. CDR1 LNHDA and CDR2 SQIVND come from the germline V gene (reference sequence). This CDR3 is built from 14 residues. V lost 3 bases, J lost 1 base, and 9 bases lay in between. In this sample, this clone turned up once. The protocol was immunoSEQ multiplex PCR, while the TCRdb copy is restricted to in-frame clones and leaves out a portion. Counted here are 75,000 to 100,000 clones, roughly 84% occurring once; the ten biggest clones make up around 2.9%. The input for sequencing was CD4+ or CD8+ T cells sorted from blood, taken in a trial of the OX40 agonist ivuxolimab. This clonotype originated in an adult with an advanced solid tumor such as melanoma, head and neck, liver or kidney cancer. The V gene is TRBV19, the J gene TRBJ1-1; D gene ambiguous. The CDR3 loop is CASSIRAENTEAFF. The CDR3 DNA is TGTGCCAGTAGTATTCGCGCAGAGAACACTGAAGCTTTCTTT.